Below, one T cell receptor (beta chain) is given with its context. The data derive from a study of blood T cell repertoires in COVID-19. Participant age was roughly 18 to 100 years, and participants resided in roughly 25 US areas. Repertoires were generated with immunoSEQ multiplex PCR, while TCRdb's copy carries only in-frame clones and drops some. This sample has 200,000 to 250,000 clones, with 81% found just once. V lost 5 bases, J lost 0 bases, and 3 bases stayed unmatched. This CDR3 is built from 15 residues. Looked up from germline, CDR1 is MNHEY and CDR2 is SVGAGI. The TCR was taken from a woman between 50 and 59 years old with acute COVID-19. The gene calls are TRBV6-5 and TRBJ2-1, with 8 bases fitting TRBD1. Sequenced input: PBMCs or T cells enriched from blood (not recorded which). This CDR3 reads CASSNRGSSYNEQFF. The DNA of the CDR3 is TGTGCCAGCAGTAACAGGGGGTCCTCCTACAATGAGCAGTTCTTC.